Listed here are 16 T cell receptor beta chains from one sample, sequenced in a study of blood T cell repertoires in COVID-19 (dated by TCRdb to 2020 to 2022). Library preparation was by the immunoSEQ multiplex PCR assay. Imported from immuneACCESS, the table was reduced by TCRdb to in-frame sequences with V and J called. These copies leave out some clones; in studies compared against another copy, an unresolved V gene accounts for under half, and the cause of the remainder is not known. This sample comprises roughly 100,000 clones, about nine tenths of them detected only once. Roughly 5.2% of the sample is taken by the ten largest. The source material was peripheral blood. Source of these receptors: a woman in her forties or fifties with COVID-19, enrolled during active disease.

The gene calls are TRBV4-1 and TRBJ2-3, with 15 nucleotides matching TRBD2. The CDR3 has 20 amino acids. CDR1 is MGHRA and CDR2 is YSYEKL in the germline V gene. The V gene end was trimmed by 5 bases and the J gene end by 5 bases; junction bases not matched to a gene: 17. In nucleotides, the CDR3 is TGCGCCAGCAGCGAAGGACAGGGACTAGCGGGGGGCTGGGACGGAGATACGCAGTATTTT. This translates into CASSEGQGLAGGWDGDTQYF.

J is TRBJ1-5 and V is TRBV5-1, with 7 bases aligning to TRBD1. V trimming: 4 bases; J trimming: 3 bases; junction bases outside the gene matches: 4. The CDR3 runs 14 residues. Germline V CDR1 and CDR2: SGHRS, YFSETQ. CDR3 nucleotide sequence: TGCGCCAGCAGCCCCGGGACAGCCAATCAGCCCCAGCATTTT. Its translation: CASSPGTANQPQHF. The entire variable domain, with the rest obtained from reference TRBV5-1 and TRBJ1-5, is as follows: KAGVTQTPRYLIKTRGQQVTLSCSPISGHRSVSWYQQTPGQGLQFLFEYFSETQRNKGNFPGRFSGRQFSNSRSEMNVSTLELGDSALYLCASSPGTANQPQHFGDGTRLSIL.

This clone was seen just once. The genes are TRBV23-1 and TRBJ1-2; TRBD1 agrees at 12 bases. TRBV23-1 carries the ORF label, with uncertain function. The CDR3 covers 18 residues. Trimming removed 4 bases from V and 4 bases from J; junction bases left unmatched: 13. The CDR3 spells CASSPPNPGTGGIYGYTF. The CDR3 nucleotides are TGCGCCAGCAGTCCTCCTAATCCCGGGACAGGGGGCATCTATGGCTACACCTTC.

In nucleotides, the CDR3 is TGTGCCAGCAGGTCGGGACAGTCCTCTGGAAACACCATATATTTT. Its translation is CASRSGQSSGNTIYF. The rearrangement links TRBV6-5 to TRBJ1-3, with 7 bases identical to TRBD1. The CDR3 extends over 15 amino acids. Germline V gene lookup returns CDR1 MNHEY and CDR2 SVGAGI. J lost 0 bases, V lost 6 bases, and 5 bases had no gene match.

This chain connects TRBV11-1 to TRBJ2-2, with D perhaps TRBD1 (6 bases). V dropped 4 bases and J dropped 5 bases, with 14 bases sitting between them. Germline CDR1 is SGHAT and CDR2 is FQDESV (reference sequence). The CDR3 has 15 residues. CDR3 in amino acids: CASSSRTVHTGELFF. The CDR3 nucleotides read TGTGCCAGCAGCTCTCGGACAGTACATACCGGGGAGCTGTTTTTT.

This clone was recorded at least ten times. The V and J genes are TRBV9 and TRBJ2-1, with 12 nucleotides matching TRBD2. Trimming took 4 bases from V and 6 from J; bases not matched to a gene: 8. There are 16 residues in the CDR3. The germline V gene encodes CDR1 SGDLS and CDR2 YYNGEE. Here the CDR3 reads CASSSRTSGVRNEQFF. In DNA form, the CDR3 reads TGTGCCAGCAGCTCCCGGACTAGCGGGGTTCGCAATGAGCAGTTCTTC.

This chain links TRBV7-9 with TRBJ2-5, with a weak D call TRBD2 (5 bases). The CDR3 contains 13 residues. Germline V lookup: CDR1 SEHNR, CDR2 FQNEAQ (reference sequence). The V end was cut by 3 bases, the J end by 4 bases, with 9 bases between. The DNA of the CDR3 is TGTGCCAGCAGCTTGGGAGCCCGAGAGACCCAGTACTTC. It translates to CASSLGARETQYF.

The V and J genes are TRBV5-1 and TRBJ2-1, with D uncertain. Per germline, CDR1 SGHRS and CDR2 YFSETQ. Trimming pared 0 bases from V and 0 bases from J, leaving 10 bases between. The CDR3 has 16 residues. The CDR3 DNA reads as TGCGCCAGCAGCTTGGCAGGCTTGAGCTCCTACAATGAGCAGTTCTTC. Protein sequence: CASSLAGLSSYNEQFF.

The chain joins TRBV12-3 or TRBV12-4 to TRBJ2-5; D call uncertain. The CDR3 spans 12 residues. With 2 bases removed from V and 7 bases from J, the gap between germline ends came to 8 bases. The DNA of the CDR3 is TGTGCCAGCAGTTTACGTAGTGCGACCCAGTACTTC. Translation gives CASSLRSATQYF.

In this sample, this clone turned up a few times. The rearrangement links TRBV6-5 to TRBJ1-1; 7 nucleotides agree with TRBD1. Trimming took 6 bases from V and 1 from J; bases not matched to a gene: 5. The CDR3 runs 14 residues. The germline V gene encodes CDR1 MNHEY and CDR2 SVGAGI. Here the CDR3 DNA reads TGTGCCAGCAGCCGAGGGGACAGGAACACTGAAGCTTTCTTT. Translation: CASSRGDRNTEAFF.

This chain links TRBV5-1 with TRBJ1-2; 7 bases line up with TRBD1. Germline CDR1 reads SGHRS; CDR2 reads YFSETQ. The CDR3 has 14 residues. V shed 0 bases and J 2 bases; nucleotides not matched to a gene: 1. The CDR3 DNA reads TGCGCCAGCAGCTTGGAACAGGGGAACTATGGCTACACCTTC. Amino acids: CASSLEQGNYGYTF.

This clone was recorded only once. J is TRBJ1-5 and V is TRBV7-2, with 8 bases identical to TRBD1. The CDR3 is 14 residues long. V shed 3 bases, J shed 9 bases, and the junction held 7 bases outside the gene matches. Looked up from germline, CDR1 is SGHTA and CDR2 is FQGNSA. The CDR3 nucleotides read TGTGCCAGCAGCTTCCGACAGGGGAAAGGGCCCCAGCATTTT. It is translated as CASSFRQGKGPQHF.

This chain links TRBV6-6 with TRBJ1-6, with TRBD1 matching over 11 bases. The CDR3 runs to 14 residues. CDR1 and CDR2 from the germline V gene are MNHNY and SVGAGI (reference sequence). V dropped 6 bases and J dropped 10; count of bases not matched to a gene: 5. The CDR3 here is CASSPRDRGSPLHF. CDR3 DNA: TGTGCCAGCAGCCCCCGGGACAGGGGGTCACCCCTCCACTTT.

This chain connects TRBV4-1 to TRBJ2-1; tentatively, D is TRBD1 (5 bases). Germline loops: CDR1 MGHRA, CDR2 YSYEKL. V lost 2 bases, J lost 6 bases, and 11 bases lay in between. The CDR3 runs 14 residues. The CDR3 nucleotides are TGCGCCAGCAGCCAACCCAGACAGTCCAATGAGCAGTTCTTC. It encodes CASSQPRQSNEQFF.

This chain links TRBV7-9 with TRBJ2-7; 9 nucleotides line up with TRBD1. Per the germline V gene, CDR1 is SEHNR and CDR2 is FQNEAQ (reference sequence). The CDR3 is 17 amino acids. J lost 1 base, V lost 4 bases, and 11 bases had no gene match. This CDR3 is CASSSQTGGLISYEQYF. Written as DNA, the CDR3 is TGTGCCAGCAGCTCACAGACAGGGGGTCTTATTTCCTACGAGCAGTACTTC.

Written as DNA, the CDR3 is TGTGCCAGCAGCTCCGGGACAGCCCTAAACTATGGCTACACCTTC. Translated, it gives CASSSGTALNYGYTF. The chain uses TRBV7-9 and TRBJ1-2, with 7 bases identical to TRBD1. The CDR3 has 15 amino acids. Germline V gene lookup returns CDR1 SEHNR and CDR2 FQNEAQ (reference sequence). The junction had 7 bases not matched to a gene; V was cut back by 4 bases and J by 2 bases.